These 2 T cell receptor beta chains were sequenced from one sample in a study of spatial heterogeneity in lung cancer. MiXCR was run by TCRdb on the 5' RACE reads, yielding one entry per CDR3 protein. The table records around 23,000 distinct CDR3 sequences, 3% to 3.5% of them present only once. The time point here: sample taken at primary tumor resection. Sequenced here: PBMCs, sampled at surgery. These receptors were collected from a female donor with early-stage non-small cell lung cancer.

This clonotype has a count of ten or more. The rearrangement links TRBV5-1 to TRBJ2-3; D is ambiguous. This CDR3 comprises 12 residues. Germline CDR1 is SGHRS and CDR2 is YFSETQ. V lost 4 bases to trimming and J lost 0 bases, with 3 bases between them. CDR3 protein: CASSPSTDTQYF. CDR3 bases: TGCGCCAGCAGCCCAAGCACAGATACGCAGTATTTT.

This clonotype came up many times. The genes are TRBV21-1 and TRBJ2-7; the table's D call TRBD2 went unverified against the DNA. TRBV21-1 is given as a pseudogene. The CDR3 consists of 22 residues. CDR3 nucleotide sequence: TGTGCCAGCAGCAACCAACCTACCGGGGGCCCCCAGGGACTAGCGGCCCCCTACGAGCAGTACTTC. The encoded protein is CASSNQPTGGPQGLAAPYEQYF.